Listed below are T cell receptor beta chains from one sample, sequenced in a study of shared clonotypes between healthy human individuals. Libraries were prepared by immunoSEQ multiplex PCR; TCRdb keeps only in-frame clonotypes and omits some of them. The sample lists about 820,000 clones, 80% to 95% seen once, with approximately 25% in the top ten. Input material: naive CD8+ T cells sorted from blood. The receptor source for this set is a man aged 25 to 45 in good health. CDR3s include the opening cysteine and the closing phenylalanine or tryptophan. D genes are given only for firm matches. Size tells how often a clone was seen (once, few, many) or the class of an expanded clone, and some rows leave it out.

v_call	j_call	d_call	clone_size	cdr3_nt	cdr3_aa
TRBV7-8	TRBJ2-7	TRBD2	.	TGTGCCAGCAGCTCCCAGACTAGCGGGTTTTTGTACGAGCAGTACTTC	CASSSQTSGFLYEQYF
TRBV27	TRBJ1-4	.	once	TGTGCCAGCAGTTTATCAGGGGTTAATGAAAAACTGTTTTTT	CASSLSGVNEKLFF
TRBV7-6	TRBJ2-2	.	.	TGTGCCAGCAGCCGGGTGAACACCGGGGAGCTGTTTTTT	CASSRVNTGELFF
TRBV30	TRBJ2-7	TRBD1	.	TGTGCCTGGAGTAGCGACGGGACAGGCTACGAGCAGTACTTC	CAWSSDGTGYEQYF
TRBV7-7	TRBJ2-5	.	.	TGTGCTAGCAGCCAGTGGGGGGAAGAGACCCAGTACTTC	CASSQWGEETQYF
TRBV27	TRBJ2-5	TRBD2	.	TGTGCCAGCAGTGGGGGGGCCCAGTACTTC	CASSGGAQYF
TRBV25-1	TRBJ2-7	.	.	TGTGCCAGCAGTGGGAGTTACGAGCAGTACTTC	CASSGSYEQYF
TRBV4-1	TRBJ1-4	.	.	TGCGCCAGCAGCCTTCGGCAGGGCCCAACTAATGAAAAACTGTTTTTT	CASSLRQGPTNEKLFF
TRBV7-9	TRBJ1-2	.	.	TGTGCCAGCAGCTTAGCGCAGGGGCGATCTAACTATGGCTACACCTTC	CASSLAQGRSNYGYTF
TRBV18	TRBJ2-5	TRBD1	.	TGTGCCAGCTCACCTGGGACAGGACAGATCCAAGAGACCCAGTACTTC	CASSPGTGQIQETQYF
TRBV27	TRBJ2-7	.	once	TGTGCCAGCAGTTTATATGAGGGATCTTCCTACGAGCAGTACTTC	CASSLYEGSSYEQYF
TRBV27	TRBJ1-1	TRBD1	.	TGTGCCAGCAGTTCCCCGGTAAGAACGCGTAAGGCGAGGGGGCCCTACGCTGAAGCTTTCTTT	CASSSPVRTRKARGPYAEAFF
TRBV27	TRBJ1-2	.	few	TGTGCCAGCAGTAAGAGCAAACTCTATGGCTACACCTTC	CASSKSKLYGYTF
TRBV6-4	TRBJ2-1	TRBD2	.	TGTGCCAGCAGTGACTCAGCGGGAGGGTACAATGAGCAGTTCTTC	CASSDSAGGYNEQFF
TRBV9	TRBJ2-1	TRBD2	.	TGTGCCAGCAGCGATACCGGGACTAGCGGGAGGGGTAACTCCTACAATGAGCAGTTCTTC	CASSDTGTSGRGNSYNEQFF
TRBV30	TRBJ2-7	TRBD2	.	TGTGCCTGGTCGCCCGGGACTACCCTATTCTACGAGCAGTACTTC	CAWSPGTTLFYEQYF
TRBV11-2	TRBJ1-1	TRBD1	.	TGTGCCGGACAGGGCGGTAACACTGAAGCTTTCTTT	CAGQGGNTEAFF
TRBV27	TRBJ1-4	.	.	TGTGCCAGCAGCCGCCCAGGGGAAAAACTGTTTTTT	CASSRPGEKLFF
TRBV5-4	TRBJ1-1	TRBD1	.	TGTGCCAGCGCTGCAGGGGGCTTCCAACACGAAGCTTTCTTT	CASAAGGFQHEAFF
TRBV4-1	TRBJ2-7	TRBD2	.	TGCGCCAGCAGCCTAACTAGCGGGGAGACCTACGAGCAGTACTTC	CASSLTSGETYEQYF
TRBV7-8	TRBJ1-1	.	.	TGTGCCAGCAGCCCCCAAGTCCAGGGGACGAGCACTGAAGCTTTCTTT	CASSPQVQGTSTEAFF
TRBV6-5	TRBJ2-6	.	.	TGTGCCAGCAGTTACTCGGAGACTGGGGCCAACGTCCTGACTTTC	CASSYSETGANVLTF
TRBV27	TRBJ2-1	.	.	TGTGCCAGCAGTTTATCTAGCGCCTACTCCTACAATGAGCAGTTCTTC	CASSLSSAYSYNEQFF
TRBV11-2	TRBJ1-1	.	.	TGTGCCAGCAGCTTGACCCTTGGAAGGGAAGCTTTCTTT	CASSLTLGREAFF
TRBV27	TRBJ1-5	.	.	TGTGCCAGCCGAAGGACAAGCACATATAGCAATCAGCCCCAGCATTTT	CASRRTSTYSNQPQHF
TRBV7-9	TRBJ2-5	TRBD2	.	TGTGCCAGCAGCTTACCCGGGACTAGCGGGAGTCAAGAGACCCAGTACTTC	CASSLPGTSGSQETQYF
TRBV4-1	TRBJ2-5	TRBD1	.	TGCGCCAGCAGCCAAGCGGGACAGCAAGAGACCCAGTACTTC	CASSQAGQQETQYF
TRBV29-1	TRBJ1-2	.	.	TGCAGCGTTGAGGGACGGAGGGGCTACACCTTC	CSVEGRRGYTF
TRBV29-1	TRBJ2-1	TRBD2	.	TGCAGCGTTGTCCGAGGGACTAGCGGGGACAATGAGCAGTTCTTC	CSVVRGTSGDNEQFF
TRBV7-9	TRBJ2-5	.	.	TGTGCCAGCAGCCTTCAATGGGGGAGATCAGAGCGGGCCCAGTACTTC	CASSLQWGRSERAQYF
TRBV5-6	TRBJ1-1	.	once	TGTGCCAGCAGCTTGGGGGAGAACACTGAAGCTTTCTTT	CASSLGENTEAFF
TRBV28	TRBJ2-6	.	.	TGTGCCAGCAGTCAACAGCACTCTGGGGCCAACGTCCTGACTTTC	CASSQQHSGANVLTF
TRBV29-1	TRBJ2-2	TRBD2	.	TGCAGCGTTAGCGCCGCACGGGGCGGGAGTCCCGGGGAGCTGTTTTTT	CSVSAARGGSPGELFF
TRBV2	TRBJ2-3	TRBD2	.	TGTGCCAGCAGAGGACCCGTGGGTACGCTACTAGCGCGATACACAGATACGCAGTATTTT	CASRGPVGTLLARYTDTQYF
TRBV11-2	TRBJ2-5	.	.	TGTGCCAGCAGCGACGCACAAGAGACCCAGTACTTC	CASSDAQETQYF
TRBV27	TRBJ2-3	TRBD2	.	TGTGCCAGCAGTTCCGGACTAGCTTTTACAGATACGCAGTATTTT	CASSSGLAFTDTQYF
TRBV28	TRBJ2-1	TRBD1	.	TGTGCCAGCAGTTCAGGGGGTGAGCAGTTCTTC	CASSSGGEQFF
TRBV7-9	TRBJ1-2	TRBD1	.	TGTGCCAGCAGCCACGACCTCGGGGACAGAATTTCTGAGCATTACACCTTC	CASSHDLGDRISEHYTF
TRBV5-1	TRBJ2-7	.	.	TGCGCCAGCAGCTACGGGGCCTCCTACGAGCAGTACTTC	CASSYGASYEQYF
TRBV19	TRBJ2-7	TRBD1	.	TGTGCCAGTAGTATAGTGTATGGGACAGCCACCTCCTACGAGCAGTACTTC	CASSIVYGTATSYEQYF
TRBV14	TRBJ2-5	TRBD2	.	TGTGCCAGCAGCAGCCTGGGGGGGGAAGAAGAGACCCAGTACTTC	CASSSLGGEEETQYF
TRBV19	TRBJ2-2	.	once	TGTGCCAGTAGTATGGGACCGGGACTCAACACCGGGGAGCTGTTTTTT	CASSMGPGLNTGELFF
TRBV15	TRBJ2-7	.	.	TGTGCCACCAGCGCTCGACCCACAGGGTTCGAATCCTACGAGCAGTACTTC	CATSARPTGFESYEQYF
TRBV4-1	TRBJ2-7	TRBD2	.	TGCGCCAGCAGCCAAGAAACGCAGGTAGCGGGACCCTACGAGCAGTACTTC	CASSQETQVAGPYEQYF
TRBV27	TRBJ2-3	.	once	TGTGCCAGCAGTTTGGGGGGATCTGATACGCAGTATTTT	CASSLGGSDTQYF
TRBV25-1	TRBJ1-4	.	once	TGTGCCAGCAGTGAATCGTCGACAGTAACTAATGAAAAACTGTTTTTT	CASSESSTVTNEKLFF
TRBV6-6	TRBJ2-7	.	.	TGTGCCAGCAGCCATCGACAGGTTGTCTACGAGCAGTACTTC	CASSHRQVVYEQYF
TRBV27	TRBJ1-1	TRBD1	once	TGTGCCAGCAGTCCGGGGACAGGGTATGAAGCTTTCTTT	CASSPGTGYEAFF
TRBV7-9	TRBJ2-1	.	.	TGTGCCAGCAGCCTGTACTCCTACAATGAGCAGTTCTTC	CASSLYSYNEQFF
TRBV7-2	TRBJ2-7	TRBD2	.	TGTGCCAGCAGCCTAGGCGGGGGGGTTAAAAACTCCTACGAGCAGTACTTC	CASSLGGGVKNSYEQYF
TRBV6-6	TRBJ2-2	TRBD1	.	TGTGCCAGCAGGCCTAGGACAGGGAACACCGGGGAGCTGTTTTTT	CASRPRTGNTGELFF
TRBV4-1	TRBJ1-1	TRBD1	.	TGCGCCAGCAGCCCGTTTGGGGGACAGGGCACTGAAGCTTTCTTT	CASSPFGGQGTEAFF
TRBV14	TRBJ2-7	.	.	TGTGCCAGCAGCGCATTTTACGAGCAGTACTTC	CASSAFYEQYF
TRBV7-6	TRBJ2-2	.	few	TGTGCCAGCAGCTTGGGTCAGGGGAACACCGGGGAGCTGTTTTTT	CASSLGQGNTGELFF